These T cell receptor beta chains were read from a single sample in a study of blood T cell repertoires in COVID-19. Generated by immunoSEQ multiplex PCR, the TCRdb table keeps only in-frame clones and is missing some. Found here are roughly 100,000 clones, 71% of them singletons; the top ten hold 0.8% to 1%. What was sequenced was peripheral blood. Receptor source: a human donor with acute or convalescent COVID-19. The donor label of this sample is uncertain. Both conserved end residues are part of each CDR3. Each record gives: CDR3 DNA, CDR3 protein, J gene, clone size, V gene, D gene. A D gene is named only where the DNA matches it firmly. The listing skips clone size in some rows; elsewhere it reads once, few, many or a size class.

DNA: TGTGCCAGCACCCAGGAGGGGAAGCCTTTCTTT
CDR3: CASTQEGKPFF
J: TRBJ1-1
size: many
V: TRBV2
D: NA

DNA: TGTGCCAGCAGTTGGAGGGTAGGCCAGCCCCAGCATTTT
CDR3: CASSWRVGQPQHF
J: TRBJ1-5
size: NA
V: TRBV27
D: NA

DNA: TGTGCCAGCAGAGGACAAACAGGGAATGGCGGCTACACCTTC
CDR3: CASRGQTGNGGYTF
J: TRBJ1-2
size: NA
V: TRBV7-2
D: NA

DNA: TGTGCCTCGACTGAAAACCTAAGGGGAGGCGGCCCCTGGGAGACCCAGTACTTC
CDR3: CASTENLRGGGPWETQYF
J: TRBJ2-5
size: few
V: TRBV30
D: NA

DNA: TGCGCCAGCAGCTTCAATCCCTCAGGAGGTAACACTGAAGCTTTCTTT
CDR3: CASSFNPSGGNTEAFF
J: TRBJ1-1
size: few
V: TRBV5-1
D: NA

DNA: TGTGCCAGCAGCTTAATGCGGGGGAGCACAGATACGCAGTATTTT
CDR3: CASSLMRGSTDTQYF
J: TRBJ2-3
size: once
V: TRBV7-9
D: TRBD2

DNA: TGTGCCAGCAGGACCACCGGGACAGGATATCAGCCCCAGCATTTT
CDR3: CASRTTGTGYQPQHF
J: TRBJ1-5
size: NA
V: TRBV28
D: TRBD1

DNA: TGTGCCATCAGAACAGACAGGACTGGGGCCAACGTCCTGACTTTC
CDR3: CAIRTDRTGANVLTF
J: TRBJ2-6
size: NA
V: TRBV10-3
D: NA

DNA: TGTGCCAGCTCACTAGACAGGGACTATGGCTACACCTTC
CDR3: CASSLDRDYGYTF
J: TRBJ1-2
size: NA
V: TRBV18
D: TRBD1

DNA: TGCGCCAGCAGCCTAACCACCACAGCAGGGCCAGCTAACTATGGCTACACCTTC
CDR3: CASSLTTTAGPANYGYTF
J: TRBJ1-2
size: NA
V: TRBV5-1
D: NA

DNA: TGTGCCAGCAGTGGGCAACAACCGGGACAGGGGCGCCATGGCTACACCTTC
CDR3: CASSGQQPGQGRHGYTF
J: TRBJ1-2
size: NA
V: TRBV6-1
D: TRBD1

DNA: TGCAGTGCACTAGGAGAGACCCAGTACTTC
CDR3: CSALGETQYF
J: TRBJ2-5
size: NA
V: TRBV20-1
D: NA

DNA: TGCGCCAGCAGCGTCGGGGGTAGGAGCTCCTACAATGAGCAGTTCTTC
CDR3: CASSVGGRSSYNEQFF
J: TRBJ2-1
size: NA
V: TRBV5-1
D: NA

DNA: TGTGCCAGCAGTACCAGACAGAGAGCTAACTATGGCTACACCTTC
CDR3: CASSTRQRANYGYTF
J: TRBJ1-2
size: NA
V: TRBV6-5
D: NA

DNA: TGTGCCAGCAGCTTGGACCCTTTTTTAGCGGGGGAAAGGTCCTACGAGCAGTACTTC
CDR3: CASSLDPFLAGERSYEQYF
J: TRBJ2-7
size: NA
V: TRBV5-5
D: TRBD2

DNA: TGCGCCAGCAGCCAAGGCGGTCCAGGGCAAAGGACTGAAGCTTTCTTT
CDR3: CASSQGGPGQRTEAFF
J: TRBJ1-1
size: NA
V: TRBV4-1
D: NA

DNA: TGTGCCAGCAGTCCCGGACTAGCGGGGGCGGAGACCCAGTACTTC
CDR3: CASSPGLAGAETQYF
J: TRBJ2-5
size: NA
V: TRBV28
D: TRBD2

DNA: TGTGCCAGTAGTTTTATGCGGGGCACAGATACGCAGTATTTT
CDR3: CASSFMRGTDTQYF
J: TRBJ2-3
size: few
V: TRBV19
D: NA